The count of the clone carrying this TCR beta chain is one. Its antigen is not identified. This sample's treatment: 15 to 20 received Ad26.COV2.S at low or high dose, single or two shots; 5 received placebo; per-sample allocation not given. Repertoires come from day 63 after the first vaccine or placebo injection. In Boston, the donor was an adult between 18-55 years of age. The data belong to a study of Ad26.COV2.S vaccination and SARS-CoV-2 variants. For the study at large: Donor was assigned to the Ad26.COV2.S arm of trial COV1001.

Repertoires were generated with immunoSEQ multiplex PCR, while TCRdb's copy carries only in-frame clones and drops some. The repertoire includes about 500,000 clones, 80% to 90% of them detected once, and 1.7% sits in the top ten. Study conclusions and caveats: Placebo recipients had lower spike-specific TCR breadth than vaccine recipients. Measurement of non-spike TCR breadth gave similar results in vaccine and placebo recipients.

Germline loops: CDR1 SGHAT, CDR2 FQNNGV. The V and J ends lost 1 base and 9 bases respectively, with 10 bases between them. The CDR3 has 14 residues. The clonotype comes from a person aged 18 to 65 who received the Ad26.COV2.S COVID-19 vaccine or a placebo. The rearrangement joins TRBV11-2 to TRBJ1-6, with D unclear. The sample in question was peripheral blood, obtained in a trial of Ad26.COV2.S vaccine versus placebo. This CDR3 is CASSLVSAVSPLHF. The CDR3 coding sequence is TGTGCCAGCAGCTTAGTGTCGGCAGTTTCACCCCTCCACTTT. The full variable domain, in which reference TRBV11-2 and TRBJ1-6 provide the parts outside the CDR3, is EAGVAQSPRYKIIEKRQSVAFWCNPISGHATLYWYQQILGQGPKLLIQFQNNGVVDDSQLPKDRFSAERLKGVDSTLKIQPAKLEDSAVYLCASSLVSAVSPLHFGNGTRLTVT.